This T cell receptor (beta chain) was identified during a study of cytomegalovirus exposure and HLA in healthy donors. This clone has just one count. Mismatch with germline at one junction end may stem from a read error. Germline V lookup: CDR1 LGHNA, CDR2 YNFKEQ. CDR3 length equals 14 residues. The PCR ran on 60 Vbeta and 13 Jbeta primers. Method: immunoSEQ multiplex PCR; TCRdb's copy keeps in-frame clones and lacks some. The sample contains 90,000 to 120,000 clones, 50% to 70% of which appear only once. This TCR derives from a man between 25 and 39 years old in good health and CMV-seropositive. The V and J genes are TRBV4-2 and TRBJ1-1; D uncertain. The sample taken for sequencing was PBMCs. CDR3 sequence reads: CASRQSPTNTEAFF. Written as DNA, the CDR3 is TGTGCCAGCCGCCAAAGCCCAACCAACACTGAAGCTTTCTTT.